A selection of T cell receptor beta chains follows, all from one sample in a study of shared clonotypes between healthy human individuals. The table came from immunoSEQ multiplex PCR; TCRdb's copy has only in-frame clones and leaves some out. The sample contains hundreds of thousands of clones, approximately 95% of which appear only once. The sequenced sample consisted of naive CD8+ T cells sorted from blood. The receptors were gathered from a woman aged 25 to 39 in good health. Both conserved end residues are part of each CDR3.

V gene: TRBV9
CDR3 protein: CASSAKTGYNEQFF

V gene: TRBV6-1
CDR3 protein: CASSAFKLTFDSYEQYF

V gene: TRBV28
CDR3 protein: CASSLSGSNEKLFF

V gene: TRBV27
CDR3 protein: CASSLSAGGNQPQHF

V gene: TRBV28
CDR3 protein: CASSYETGRGEANEKLFF

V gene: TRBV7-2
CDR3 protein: CASSPDLGDQPQHF

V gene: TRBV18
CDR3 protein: CASSPGLAGPLYQETQYF

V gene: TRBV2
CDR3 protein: CASSELRNSYNSPLHF

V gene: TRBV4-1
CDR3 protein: CASSQVGGPTGELFF

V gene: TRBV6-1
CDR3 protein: CASSDRKANTDTQYF

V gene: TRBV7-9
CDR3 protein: CASSSDRSAYEQYF

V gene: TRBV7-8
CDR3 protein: CASSAMGPTRIVDTQYF

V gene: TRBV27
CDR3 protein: CASSLSMGLLYEQYF

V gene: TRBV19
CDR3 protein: CASSIIQGSTDTQYF

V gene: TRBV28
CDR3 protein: CASSFTGAVSYNEQFF

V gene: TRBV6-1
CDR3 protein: CASSEARDRVTGELFF

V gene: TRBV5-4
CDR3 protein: CASSLETGNTIYF

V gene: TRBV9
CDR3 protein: CASSAGEYTGELFF

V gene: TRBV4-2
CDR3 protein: CASSLGSPFGYTF

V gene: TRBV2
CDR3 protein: CASSEHGSYEQYF

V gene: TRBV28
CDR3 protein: CASAGVVAGYEQYF

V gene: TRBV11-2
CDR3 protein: CASSRTLGSNSGNTIYF

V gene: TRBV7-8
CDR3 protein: CASSLGSNEQFF

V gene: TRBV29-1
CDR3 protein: CSVEDTGTGSYEQYF

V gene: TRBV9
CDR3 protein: CASSLGGSTREQYF

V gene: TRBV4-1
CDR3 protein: CASSPTHSNEQFF

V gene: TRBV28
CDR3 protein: CASRGGHEQYF